The text below deals with one T cell receptor beta chain. This entry belongs to a study of control samples from healthy donors and cancer patients. Some clones are missing from TCRdb's copy, which holds only in-frame ones; the method was immunoSEQ multiplex PCR. The sample lists around 100,000 clones, more than 85% occurring once. The length of the CDR3 is 13 residues. The ends were cut back, 8 bases at V and 2 bases at J, with 11 bases in the middle. Germline CDR1 and CDR2: MDHEN and SYDVKM. The V and J genes are TRBV28 and TRBJ2-3, with a weak D call TRBD2 (6 bases). Sequences were obtained from blood. This TCR was sampled from a woman in her 50s in good health. CDR3: CASHASVTDTQYF. The CDR3 DNA sequence: TGTGCCAGCCATGCTAGCGTCACAGATACGCAGTATTTT.